Given below is one T cell receptor beta chain in context. CDR3 size: 18 residues. V lost 0 bases to trimming and J lost 0 bases; unmatched junction nucleotides: 7. The germline CDR1 and CDR2 sequences are LNHDA and SQIVND (reference sequence). This entry belongs to a study of blood T cell repertoires in COVID-19. Method: immunoSEQ multiplex PCR; TCRdb's copy keeps in-frame clones and lacks some. The sample lists 150,000 to 200,000 clones; about 85% were seen once. This receptor was taken from a human donor with acute or convalescent COVID-19. The donor label of this sample is uncertain. The chain combines TRBV19 with TRBJ1-5; TRBD1 agrees at 8 bases. What was sequenced was peripheral blood. The CDR3 sequence is CASSIDRRGLSSNQPQHF. CDR3 DNA: TGTGCCAGTAGTATAGATCGCAGGGGGCTGAGTAGCAATCAGCCCCAGCATTTT.